These 2 T cell receptor beta chains came from one sample sequenced in a study of cytomegalovirus exposure and HLA in healthy donors. The study ran its PCR with 60 Vbeta and 13 Jbeta primers. The table came from immunoSEQ multiplex PCR; TCRdb's copy has only in-frame clones and leaves some out. The sample holds approximately 200,000 clones, 75% to 85% seen once. Material for sequencing was PBMCs. Source of these receptors: a girl between 10 and 17 years old in good health and CMV-seropositive.

This rearrangement joins TRBV10-2 to TRBJ2-5; D might be TRBD1 (5 bases). Germline assignment: CDR1 WSHSY and CDR2 SAAADI. There are 13 residues in the CDR3. Trimming removed 6 bases at V and 3 bases at J, with 11 bases between. CDR3 DNA: TGCGCCAGCAGAAAACCAGGGAAAGAGACCCAGTACTTC. Translated, it gives CASRKPGKETQYF.

The chain combines TRBV18 with TRBJ1-6; D unclear. The CDR3 spans 15 residues. Germline V lookup: CDR1 KGHSH, CDR2 LQKENI. The germline V and J ends were trimmed by 2 bases and 10 bases, with 15 bases remaining between them. In DNA form, the CDR3 reads TGTGCCAGCTCACCAAGTGAGGAGGGTTGGTCACCCCTCCACTTT. It encodes CASSPSEEGWSPLHF.